What follows are 9 T cell receptor beta chains derived from one specimen sequenced in a study of CD8 T cells in Susac syndrome. RNA amounts of roughly 0.5 to 1 ug underwent reverse transcription with random hexamers. TCRdb passed the immunoSEQ multiplex PCR reads through MiXCR, listing each CDR3 protein once. The sample has approximately 300,000 distinct CDR3 sequences; 75% to 90% are singletons. The sequencing sample was made of CD8+ T cells from PBMCs. All receptors come from a human donor with multiple sclerosis.

This clonotype has only a few counts. This chain connects TRBV4-1 to TRBJ2-1, with 8 bases that match TRBD2. Per germline, CDR1 MGHRA and CDR2 YSYEKL. The CDR3 spans 15 residues. V lost 0 bases and J lost 9; bases outside the gene matches: 7. The CDR3 bases are TGCGCCAGCAGCCAAGAGACGGGAGGGCCTAGTGAGCAGTTCTTC. This translates into CASSQETGGPSEQFF.

CDR3 region: CASSFTLSNEQFF. In DNA, the CDR3 is TGCGCCAGCAGCTTCACTCTGAGCAATGAGCAGTTCTTC. The chain employs TRBV5-1 and TRBJ2-1, with D unclear. CDR1 is SGHRS, CDR2 YFSETQ, per germline. V was shortened by 2 bases and J by 6 bases, with 9 bases between the two germline ends. The CDR3 runs to 13 residues.

This chain's CDR3 is CAWTAGSSTDTQYF. The CDR3 DNA reads as TGTGCCTGGACCGCAGGTTCTAGCACAGATACGCAGTATTTT. The V and J genes are TRBV30 and TRBJ2-3; no definite D call. Trimming removed 4 bases from V and 0 bases from J, with 11 bases in between. Germline values: CDR1 GTSNPN, CDR2 SVGIG (reference sequence). The CDR3 is made up of 14 amino acids.

This rearrangement joins TRBV20-1 to TRBJ2-5; D perhaps matches TRBD1 (5 bases). Germline V gene sequence: CDR1 DFQATT, CDR2 SNEGSKA (reference sequence). The V end was cut by 5 bases, the J end by 2 bases, with 12 bases between. This CDR3 contains 13 residues. This CDR3 reads CSADFGAQETQYF. For the CDR3, the DNA is TGCAGTGCTGACTTTGGGGCTCAAGAGACCCAGTACTTC.

The J gene is TRBJ1-5, the V gene TRBV5-1; possibly TRBD1 for D (5 bases). Germline V gives CDR1 SGHRS, CDR2 YFSETQ. The CDR3 is made up of 15 amino acids. V was pared by 2 bases and J by 8 bases, with 17 bases between. CDR3 sequence reads: CASSFGAGSVEPQHF. The CDR3, as DNA: TGCGCCAGCAGCTTCGGGGCAGGGTCAGTTGAGCCCCAGCATTTT.

A single count supports this clonotype. This rearrangement joins TRBV9 to TRBJ1-1; tentatively, D is TRBD1 (5 bases). Germline values: CDR1 SGDLS, CDR2 YYNGEE. This CDR3 region has 13 residues. Trimming cost V 3 bases and J 6 bases, with 12 bases left between them. The DNA for the CDR3 is TGTGCCAGCAGCGGGCCCGGGGCGGCTGAAGCTTTCTTT. Its translation is CASSGPGAAEAFF.

The V gene is TRBV24-1, the J gene TRBJ1-1; the D is unclear. Germline loops: CDR1 KGHDR, CDR2 SFDVKD. With 0 bases removed from V and 7 bases from J, the gap between germline ends came to 2 bases. The CDR3 has 11 residues. The CDR3 DNA reads as TGTGCCACCAGTGATTTGGGTGAAGCTTTCTTT. Translating gives CATSDLGEAFF.

The chain is built from TRBV5-4 and TRBJ1-2; TRBD1 matches 9 bases. J gave up 2 bases and V 4 bases, and 3 bases lay outside the gene matches. The CDR3 contains 14 residues. CDR1 SGHNT and CDR2 YYREEE come from the germline V gene (reference sequence). The CDR3: CASSPGTGNYGYTF. The CDR3 DNA follows: TGTGCCAGCAGCCCCGGGACAGGGAACTATGGCTACACCTTC.

This chain uses TRBV7-3 with TRBJ2-7; 10 bases are a match to TRBD1. V dropped 4 bases and J dropped 5; count of bases not matched to a gene: 8. The V gene's germline CDR1 is SGHTA and CDR2 FQGTGA. The CDR3 length is 15 residues. CDR3: CASSWGTGEGDEQYF. The DNA of the CDR3 is TGTGCCAGCAGCTGGGGGACAGGGGAGGGCGACGAGCAGTACTTC.